The 27 T cell receptor beta chains given below trace back to one sample, sequenced in a study of blood T cell repertoires in COVID-19. Generated by immunoSEQ multiplex PCR, the TCRdb table keeps only in-frame clones and is missing some. The sample lists 300,000 to 450,000 clones, around 84% occurring once. Material for sequencing was peripheral blood. All receptors derive from a young woman with acute or convalescent COVID-19.

The genes are TRBV28 and TRBJ2-7; TRBD1 agrees at 7 bases. CDR3 length: 14 amino acids. V dropped 2 bases and J dropped 1; count of bases not matched to a gene: 2. Germline assignment: CDR1 MDHEN and CDR2 SYDVKM. The DNA for the CDR3 is TGTGCCAGCAGTTTACGACAGGGATCCTACGAGCAGTACTTC. It encodes CASSLRQGSYEQYF.

The V and J genes are TRBV7-6 and TRBJ1-3, with 8 nucleotides matching TRBD1. Germline V lookup: CDR1 SGHVS, CDR2 FNYEAQ. There are 17 residues in the CDR3. Trimming took 1 base from V and 0 from J; bases not matched to a gene: 5. The CDR3 spells CASSLDRGKPSGNTIYF. CDR3 DNA sequence: TGTGCCAGCAGCTTAGACAGGGGGAAACCCTCTGGAAACACCATATATTTT.

J is TRBJ1-2 and V is TRBV6-1, with D possibly matching TRBD1 (5 bases). Germline V gene sequence: CDR1 MNHNS, CDR2 SASEGT. V lost 4 bases to trimming and J lost 7 bases, with 22 bases between them. CDR3 length: 16 residues. The CDR3 protein is CASSVLRGGVRSGYTF. CDR3 sequence (DNA): TGTGCCAGCAGTGTCCTCCGGGGAGGGGTGAGGAGTGGCTACACCTTC.

Notes on this clone: Additional DNA sequences in this sample encode the identical CDR3. This chain links TRBV11-2 with TRBJ1-2; a possible D gene is TRBD1 (5 bases). The CDR3 is 15 amino acids. Looked up from germline, CDR1 is SGHAT and CDR2 is FQNNGV. V lost 2 bases and J lost 4, with 14 bases in between. The CDR3 protein is CASSLSRDSSYGYTF. DNA of the CDR3: TGTGCCAGCAGCTTAAGCAGGGATTCTTCCTATGGCTACACCTTC.

This rearrangement joins TRBV7-6 to TRBJ2-3, with unresolved D. Germline lookup yields CDR1 SGHVS and CDR2 FNYEAQ. Trimming took 2 bases from V and 2 from J, leaving 8 bases between them. This CDR3 region has 14 residues. In nucleotides, the CDR3 is TGTGCCAGCAGCTTAAACAGTTACACAGATACGCAGTATTTT. Encoded protein: CASSLNSYTDTQYF. Looking up the rest from reference TRBV7-6 and TRBJ2-3 gives the full variable domain: GAGVSQSPRYKVTKRGQDVALRCDPISGHVSLYWYRQALGQGPEFLTYFNYEAQQDKSGLPNDRFSAERPEGSISTLTIQRTEQRDSAMYRCASSLNSYTDTQYFGPGTRLTVL.

This chain connects TRBV9 to TRBJ1-6; the D gene is possibly TRBD1 (6 bases). The germline V and J ends were trimmed by 4 bases and 7 bases, with 15 bases remaining between them. The germline V gene has CDR1 SGDLS and CDR2 YYNGEE. The CDR3 is 15 amino acids. CDR3 region: CASSPREGENSPLHF. The CDR3 bases are TGTGCCAGCAGCCCCCGTGAGGGGGAAAATTCACCCCTCCACTTT.

The V call is TRBV2, the J call TRBJ2-1; TRBD2 matches 9 bases. The J segment lost 6 bases and the V segment lost 10 bases, leaving 10 bases of the junction unmatched. CDR3 length: 14 amino acids. Germline loops: CDR1 SNHLY, CDR2 FYNNEI. For the CDR3, the DNA is TGTGCCATCACGGCTAGCGGGACGGGCAATGAGCAGTTCTTC. Residues: CAITASGTGNEQFF.

The V call is TRBV5-5, the J call TRBJ2-1; 10 bases line up with TRBD2. CDR1 is SGHKS and CDR2 is YYEKEE in the germline V gene (reference sequence). The CDR3 has 17 residues. Trimming took 3 bases from V and 5 from J; bases not matched to a gene: 11. The CDR3 nucleotides read TGTGCCAGCAGCTCCCCTCTACTAGCGGGGTTCCACAATGAGCAGTTCTTC. Its translation is CASSSPLLAGFHNEQFF.

The sample holds one count of this clone. The chain has TRBV21-1 and TRBJ1-5; no DNA check was done on the table's D call, TRBD1. TRBV21-1 is annotated as a pseudogene. CDR3 length: 16 amino acids. The CDR3 region has the DNA TGTGCCAGCAGCCTTCCAACCCGGGACAGGACTGAGCCCCAGCATTTT. Amino acids: CASSLPTRDRTEPQHF.

A single count supports this clone. V is TRBV7-2 and J is TRBJ1-1; 9 positions match TRBD1. CDR3 length: 15 amino acids. Germline V CDR1 and CDR2: SGHTA, FQGNSA. Losses at the gene ends were 2 bases for V and 7 bases for J; bases not matched to a gene: 8. This CDR3 is CASSLMGPGQGEAFF. CDR3 DNA sequence: TGTGCCAGCAGCTTAATGGGGCCGGGACAGGGTGAAGCTTTCTTT.

This chain links TRBV3-1 (or the pseudogene TRBV3-2) with TRBJ1-5; no clear D gene. The ends were cut back, 0 bases at V and 7 bases at J, with 10 bases in the middle. Germline V gives CDR1 LGHDT, CDR2 YNNKEL (reference sequence). The CDR3 sequence is 14 residues long. As DNA, the CDR3 is TGTGCCAGCAGCCAAGAGCAAGCGGGGCAGCCCCAGCATTTT. It codes for CASSQEQAGQPQHF.

This clone was observed a few times. The DNA for the CDR3 is TGTGCCAGTAGTAAGGGGGGGGCGCGTAGCAATCAGCCCCAGCATTTT. It codes for CASSKGGARSNQPQHF. This chain uses TRBV19 with TRBJ1-5; D perhaps matches TRBD1 (6 bases). Per the germline V gene, CDR1 is LNHDA and CDR2 is SQIVND (reference sequence). V shed 4 bases and J shed 0 bases, with 13 bases lying between them. The CDR3 is made up of 16 amino acids.

This chain connects TRBV4-1 to TRBJ1-2; 8 bases are shared with TRBD1. The CDR3 loop spans 13 amino acids. The trim removed 4 bases at V and 6 bases at J, leaving 4 bases unmatched. In germline, CDR1 is MGHRA, CDR2 YSYEKL. As DNA, the CDR3 is TGCGCCAGCAGCCCCACAGGGGGGAATGGCTACACCTTC. Translation gives CASSPTGGNGYTF.

The genes are TRBV30 and TRBJ2-7; D perhaps matches TRBD1 (6 bases). With 4 bases removed from V and 6 bases from J, the gap between germline ends came to 16 bases. CDR3 size: 13 residues. CDR1 and CDR2 (germline): GTSNPN, SVGIG (reference sequence). CDR3 residues: CAWNTGISVEQYF. The CDR3 DNA sequence: TGTGCCTGGAACACAGGGATTTCGGTCGAGCAGTACTTC.

Turning to this clone: Other DNA sequences in the sample encode the same CDR3. The chain employs TRBV6-6 and TRBJ1-2; 9 bases match TRBD1. CDR1 and CDR2 from the germline V gene are MNHNY and SVGAGI (reference sequence). This CDR3 spans 13 amino acids. The V segment lost 6 bases and the J segment 5 bases; nucleotides outside the gene matches: 4. CDR3 DNA sequence: TGTGCCAGCAGCCCCGACAGGGGGTATGGCTACACCTTC. Amino acid sequence: CASSPDRGYGYTF.

This clone was recorded at least ten times. The J gene is TRBJ1-5, the V gene TRBV27; TRBD1 matches at 9 bases. The CDR3 runs 15 residues. The germline V gene encodes CDR1 MNHEY and CDR2 SMNVEV (reference sequence). The V and J ends lost 2 bases and 5 bases, in that order; junction bases with no gene match: 4. The CDR3 loop is CASSLNRGHDQPQHF. In DNA form, the CDR3 reads TGTGCCAGCAGTTTAAACAGGGGGCACGATCAGCCCCAGCATTTT.

This clone was seen only a few times. The CDR3 reads CASPIPLLAGGFVWTQNTGELFF. The CDR3, as DNA: TGCGCCAGCCCTATACCACTCCTAGCGGGAGGTTTTGTGTGGACACAAAACACCGGGGAGCTGTTTTTT. The chain has TRBV10-1 and TRBJ2-2; the match to TRBD2 covers 11 bases. Germline assignment: CDR1 WNHNN and CDR2 SYGVQD (reference sequence). Trimming at V came to 8 bases and at J to 2 bases, leaving 28 bases not matched to a gene. This CDR3 spans 23 amino acids.

The chain joins TRBV6-1 to TRBJ2-7; D is perhaps TRBD1 (6 bases). From germline, CDR1 is MNHNS and CDR2 SASEGT. The CDR3 spans 15 residues. Trimming shortened V by 3 bases and J by 1 base, and 13 bases separated the two germline ends. The CDR3 reads CASSENRASSYEQYF. The CDR3 DNA reads TGTGCCAGCAGTGAGAACAGGGCTAGTTCCTACGAGCAGTACTTC.

J is TRBJ2-3 and V is TRBV29-1; D gene unclear. V was shortened by 5 bases and J by 0 bases, with 9 bases between the two germline ends. The CDR3 has 13 residues. The germline gives CDR1 SQVTM, CDR2 ANQGSEA. The CDR3 spells CSVKLPSTDTQYF. Here the CDR3 DNA reads TGCAGCGTTAAGCTCCCCAGCACAGATACGCAGTATTTT.

The chain couples TRBV21-1 to TRBJ2-7; the D segment call TRBD2 is taken from the table without a DNA check. TRBV21-1 is designated a pseudogene. The CDR3 sequence is 14 residues long. The CDR3 reads CASGLLPAVYEQYF. As DNA, the CDR3 is TGTGCCAGCGGACTCCTACCCGCCGTCTACGAGCAGTACTTC.

V and J are TRBV5-1 and TRBJ2-1; 12 bases are shared with TRBD1. Germline V gene data show CDR1 as SGHRS and CDR2 as YFSETQ. The length of the CDR3 is 15 residues. V lost 4 bases, J lost 5 bases, and 4 bases stayed unmatched. The CDR3 nucleotides are TGCGCCAGCAGCCGGGACAGGGGGCTCAACAATGAGCAGTTCTTC. Residues: CASSRDRGLNNEQFF.

This chain connects TRBV19 to TRBJ2-3, with TRBD1 identical over 8 bases. This CDR3 contains 16 residues. Trimming removed 6 bases from V and 3 bases from J; junction bases left unmatched: 11. Per the germline V gene, CDR1 is LNHDA and CDR2 is SQIVND (reference sequence). The CDR3 DNA follows: TGTGCCAGTAGCCATCCCCGGACAGGGCGGACAGATACGCAGTATTTT. Translated: CASSHPRTGRTDTQYF.

The V call is TRBV7-2, the J call TRBJ1-4; D might be TRBD1 (5 bases). V gave up 2 bases and J gave up 8 bases, with 15 bases separating them. This CDR3 contains 15 residues. Per germline, CDR1 SGHTA and CDR2 FQGNSA. The CDR3 loop reads CASSLLAGMGEKLFF. CDR3 DNA: TGTGCCAGCAGCTTATTGGCAGGGATGGGGGAAAAACTGTTTTTT.

This chain uses TRBV6-6 with TRBJ2-3, with TRBD1 identical over 9 bases. Germline values: CDR1 MNHNY, CDR2 SVGAGI (reference sequence). Trimming removed 2 bases from V and 4 bases from J; junction bases left unmatched: 4. The CDR3 extends over 15 amino acids. The CDR3 region is CASSYKQGAPDTQYF. The CDR3, as DNA: TGTGCCAGCAGTTACAAACAGGGGGCCCCAGATACGCAGTATTTT.

The rearrangement links TRBV5-6 to TRBJ2-2; 7 bases are shared with TRBD1. The J segment lost 1 base and the V segment lost 5 bases, leaving 2 bases of the junction unmatched. Germline CDR1 and CDR2: SGHDT and YYEEEE. CDR3 length: 14 amino acids. In DNA form, the CDR3 reads TGTGCCAGCAGGGGGACAGTGAACACCGGGGAGCTGTTTTTT. It translates to CASRGTVNTGELFF.

The chain recombines TRBV28 with TRBJ1-5, with a tentative D call TRBD1 (6 bases). V lost 3 bases to trimming and J lost 8 bases, with 17 bases between them. Germline loops: CDR1 MDHEN, CDR2 SYDVKM. The CDR3 length is 15 residues. The DNA for the CDR3 is TGTGCCAGCAGTTTTATCTCGGGGGGGCCGGAGCCCCAGCATTTT. Protein product: CASSFISGGPEPQHF.

V gene TRBV2 combines with J gene TRBJ1-3, with D possibly being TRBD1 (6 bases). The germline gives CDR1 SNHLY, CDR2 FYNNEI. The length of the CDR3 is 14 residues. Trimming left V 11 bases short and J 4 bases short, with 18 bases between. In DNA form, the CDR3 reads TGTGCCGCACCCGACGGGGGGCAAGGAAACACCATATATTTT. Protein: CAAPDGGQGNTIYF.